A selection of T cell receptor beta chains follows, all from one sample in a study of blood T cell repertoires in COVID-19. This table comes from immunoSEQ multiplex PCR, and its TCRdb copy is limited to in-frame clones, with some not included. Among about 140,000 clones listed, about 86% were seen once. Sequenced sample: peripheral blood. Receptors originate from a woman aged 60-75 years with acute or convalescent COVID-19. CDR3s include the opening cysteine and the closing phenylalanine or tryptophan. A D gene is named only where the DNA matches it firmly. The size of a clone is reported for some rows only, either as once, few or many, or as a class for expanded clones.

J gene	D gene	clone size	V gene	CDR3 DNA	CDR3 protein
TRBJ2-5	NA	NA	TRBV5-1	TGCGCCAGCAGCATAGAAGAGACCCAGTACTTC	CASSIEETQYF
TRBJ1-5	TRBD1	NA	TRBV5-5	TGTGCCAGCAGCTTGTCCCCAGGGGGCCTTAATCAGCCCCAGCATTTT	CASSLSPGGLNQPQHF
TRBJ2-2	TRBD1	NA	TRBV15	TGTGCCACCAGCAGCCACAGGGGATGGGACACCGGGGAGCTGTTTTTT	CATSSHRGWDTGELFF
TRBJ2-1	NA	NA	TRBV5-1	TGCGCCAGCAGCACCACAGGGTACAATGAGCAGTTCTTC	CASSTTGYNEQFF
TRBJ2-3	TRBD2	NA	TRBV6-4	TGTGCCAGCAGTCAGACTAGCGGGGGCCCGATCGCAGATACGCAGTATTTT	CASSQTSGGPIADTQYF
TRBJ2-7	TRBD1	NA	TRBV19	TGTGCCAGTAGTAGGGGACAGGGGGCGCGAGTAAGGTTCGAGCAGTACTTC	CASSRGQGARVRFEQYF
TRBJ1-6	TRBD1	NA	TRBV30	TGTGCCTGGACAACGACAGGGACGAGTGGTAATTCACCCCTCCACTTT	CAWTTTGTSGNSPLHF
TRBJ2-7	TRBD1	once	TRBV4-2	TGTGCCAGCAAACCGGGACAGGGACCCTACGAGCAGTACTTC	CASKPGQGPYEQYF
TRBJ2-7	NA	once	TRBV12-3/TRBV12-4	TGTGCCAGCAGACAGGGAACACAGTACGAGCAGTACTTC	CASRQGTQYEQYF
TRBJ1-3	TRBD1	NA	TRBV5-4	TGTGCCAGCAGCCCAACAGGGGGCTCTGGAAACACCATATATTTT	CASSPTGGSGNTIYF
TRBJ2-5	TRBD1	NA	TRBV28	TGTGCCAGCAGGCCGACAGGGGGCAGGGAGACCCAGTACTTC	CASRPTGGRETQYF
TRBJ2-2	TRBD2	NA	TRBV14	TGTGCCAGCAGCCACCCAGCGGGGGCGGACGGGGAGCTGTTTTTT	CASSHPAGADGELFF
TRBJ2-2	TRBD2	NA	TRBV30	TGTGCCTGGAGCAACCGGCCTAGCGGGGGGGCAGCCGGGGAGCTGTTTTTT	CAWSNRPSGGAAGELFF
TRBJ2-7	TRBD1	NA	TRBV11-3	TGTGCCAGCAGCTTAGATGCACGGACAGGGTCCGAGCAGTACTTC	CASSLDARTGSEQYF
TRBJ1-6	NA	NA	TRBV5-6	TGTGCCAGCAGCTTTGGGGGGGCATGGTATAATTCACCCCTCCACTTT	CASSFGGAWYNSPLHF
TRBJ2-7	TRBD1	NA	TRBV6-1	TGTGCCAGCAGTGAAAGGGACAGGGGGCGTGAGCAGTACTTC	CASSERDRGREQYF
TRBJ2-3	TRBD2	NA	TRBV19	TGTGCCAGTAGTATAGTTCTGGGGGGGGGAGATACGCAGTATTTT	CASSIVLGGGDTQYF
TRBJ1-2	NA	NA	TRBV5-4	TGTGCCAGCAGCTTGGTCGGGGGTACTAACTATGGCTACACCTTC	CASSLVGGTNYGYTF
TRBJ1-1	TRBD1	NA	TRBV3-1/TRBV3-2	TGTGCCAGCAGCCAAGCAACAGGGGTAGTAATGAACACTGAAGCTTTCTTT	CASSQATGVVMNTEAFF
TRBJ1-2	NA	NA	TRBV6-5	TGTGCCAGCAGTTACTCTACCCGAAGCGGCTACACCTTC	CASSYSTRSGYTF
TRBJ2-2	NA	once	TRBV24-1	TGTGCCACCCAAGTGAGCACCGGGGAGCTGTTTTTT	CATQVSTGELFF
TRBJ2-7	NA	NA	TRBV7-2	TGTGCCAGCAGCCAGACGGGGACCTACGAGCAGTACTTC	CASSQTGTYEQYF
TRBJ1-6	NA	NA	TRBV12-3/TRBV12-4	TGTGCCAGCAGTCTACGGCAGGATTCACCCCTCCACTTT	CASSLRQDSPLHF
TRBJ2-3	NA	NA	TRBV3-1/TRBV3-2	TGTGCCAGCAGCTATCAGGGTGCGGATACGCAGTATTTT	CASSYQGADTQYF
TRBJ1-2	NA	NA	TRBV4-1	TGCGCCAGCAGCCAAGCAGGGCATAACTATGGCTACACCTTC	CASSQAGHNYGYTF
TRBJ1-2	NA	NA	TRBV12-3/TRBV12-4	TGTGCCAGCAGCCTGATGCAGTGGTACGGCTACACCTTC	CASSLMQWYGYTF
TRBJ1-2	TRBD1	NA	TRBV10-3	TGTGCCATCACACAGGACAGGGGGAACTATGGCTACACCTTC	CAITQDRGNYGYTF
TRBJ1-2	TRBD1	NA	TRBV14	TGTGCCAGCAGCCAAGTGCGCAGGGGGGAAGGCTACACCTTC	CASSQVRRGEGYTF
TRBJ1-2	TRBD1	few	TRBV30	TGTGCCCGTGCGGGACAGGGGGTCTCTGGCTACACCTTC	CARAGQGVSGYTF
TRBJ2-3	NA	once	TRBV5-1	TGCGCCAGCCCTAACGGGGTTGCAGATACGCAGTATTTT	CASPNGVADTQYF
TRBJ2-5	TRBD2	NA	TRBV2	TGTGCCAGCAGTGGGAGGACTAGCGGTCAGACCCAGTACTTC	CASSGRTSGQTQYF
TRBJ2-2	NA	NA	TRBV5-4	TGTGCCAGCAGCCCTTCCGGGACATTGAGGAACACCGGGGAGCTGTTTTTT	CASSPSGTLRNTGELFF
TRBJ1-2	NA	once	TRBV3-1/TRBV3-2	TGTGCCAGCAGCCAAGACCTGGCCAGTGCGGGCTATGGCTACACCTTC	CASSQDLASAGYGYTF